This TCR beta chain was sequenced during a study of identifying expanded T cells in peripheral blood. Profiling relied on immunoSEQ multiplex PCR, and the TCRdb table lists in-frame clones only, not all of them. The sample lists 100,000 to 150,000 clones; less than 90% were seen once. As to this clone: The antigen is not known. Its ends do not fully match the called genes, so a read error is possible.

Collection occurred without any documented infections or immune events in donors. Study results and limitations: Approximately two-week clone count variance significantly increased as total template count grew. Over approximately two and four weeks, about 15 and 19 clones changed, versus approximately 1.1 between replicates.

The source is a person aged 18 to 75 in good health. The sequenced material came from blood.

For the CDR3, the DNA is TGCGCCAGCAGTGATTCGGCGGTATACAATGAACAGTTCTTC. It specifies CASSDSAVYNEQFF. This chain links TRBV10-1 with TRBJ2-1, with D uncertain. This CDR3 contains 14 residues. CDR1 and CDR2 (germline): WNHNN, SYGVQD (reference sequence).